This passage covers 19 T cell receptor beta chains from one sample sequenced in a study of shared T cell receptors in the human thymus. Sequenced by immunoSEQ multiplex PCR; TCRdb stores in-frame clones only, minus some. In the table there are hundreds of thousands of clones, about 95% of which are singletons. Sequencing used thymocytes. Receptors were obtained from a human donor.

A word on this clone: The same CDR3 can be traced to other DNA sequences in this sample. The chain carries TRBV27 and TRBJ1-2; D remains unclear. CDR3 length: 14 amino acids. V was clipped by 4 bases and J by 6 bases, with 15 bases between them. CDR1 and CDR2 (germline): MNHEY, SMNVEV (reference sequence). The CDR3: CASSYSDVRDGYTF. For the CDR3, the DNA is TGTGCCAGCAGTTACTCGGACGTGAGAGATGGCTACACCTTC.

The chain recombines TRBV15 with TRBJ2-3; 12 bases align to TRBD2. The CDR3 totals 17 residues. CDR1 is LNHNV and CDR2 is YYDKDF in the germline V gene (reference sequence). Trimming removed 4 bases from V and 2 bases from J; junction bases left unmatched: 7. CDR3 nucleotides: TGTGCCACCAGCATACTCCGGACTAGCGGGAACACAGATACGCAGTATTTT. Translation: CATSILRTSGNTDTQYF. The variable domain in full, completed from reference TRBV15 and TRBJ2-3, reads DAMVIQNPRYQVTQFGKPVTLSCSQTLNHNVMYWYQQKSSQAPKLLFHYYDKDFNNEADTPDNFQSRRPNTSFCFLDIRSPGLGDTAMYLCATSILRTSGNTDTQYFGPGTRLTVL.

The gene calls are TRBV19 and TRBJ1-5; 7 bases are a match to TRBD1. V trimming: 6 bases; J trimming: 1 base; junction bases outside the gene matches: 15. The germline V gene has CDR1 LNHDA and CDR2 SQIVND (reference sequence). The CDR3 covers 18 residues. CDR3 coding DNA: TGTGCCAGTAGCCGTGTCTTGACAGGGAGTGTGAGCAATCAGCCCCAGCATTTT. This codes for CASSRVLTGSVSNQPQHF.

The V and J genes are TRBV14 and TRBJ2-7; 7 nucleotides line up with TRBD2. V was clipped by 5 bases and J by 7 bases; unmatched bases: 8. The CDR3 totals 13 residues. Germline CDR1 is SGHDN and CDR2 is FVKESK. The CDR3 sequence: CASSWSDGREQYF. In nucleotides, the CDR3 is TGTGCCAGCAGCTGGAGTGACGGGAGGGAGCAGTACTTC.

The rearrangement uses TRBV5-5 and TRBJ2-7, with 8 bases identical to TRBD2. The germline gives CDR1 SGHKS, CDR2 YYEKEE (reference sequence). V gave up 2 bases and J gave up 6 bases; unmatched junction bases: 13. This CDR3 has 16 residues. The CDR3: CASSFVSALAVCEQYF. The CDR3 region has the DNA TGTGCCAGCAGCTTTGTATCGGCACTAGCGGTCTGCGAGCAGTACTTC.

The J gene is TRBJ2-5, the V gene TRBV21-1; the table's D gene call, TRBD1, was not cross checked with the DNA. TRBV21-1 is given as a pseudogene. This CDR3 region has 17 residues. This CDR3 is CASSKALYRAVYETQYF. The CDR3 coding sequence is TGTGCCAGCAGCAAAGCGCTGTACAGGGCTGTATATGAGACCCAGTACTTC.

This chain links TRBV29-1 with TRBJ2-7, with 7 positions matching TRBD1. Germline loops: CDR1 SQVTM, CDR2 ANQGSEA. The CDR3 is 12 residues long. V lost 7 bases and J lost 6; bases outside the gene matches: 9. The CDR3, as DNA: TGCAGCGCATTCGACAGGGAAGGCGAGCAGTACTTC. It yields the protein CSAFDREGEQYF.

This chain connects TRBV28 to TRBJ1-1, with 9 bases matching TRBD1. After removal of 6 bases from V and 4 bases from J, the junction contained 12 bases not matched to a gene. CDR1 is MDHEN, CDR2 SYDVKM, per germline. The CDR3 extends over 16 amino acids. The CDR3, as DNA: TGTGCCAGCAGGTTAAGGGGACAGGGCGAGGCCACTGAAGCTTTCTTT. As protein: CASRLRGQGEATEAFF. The full variable domain, with the rest looked up from reference TRBV28 and TRBJ1-1, is DVKVTQSSRYLVKRTGEKVFLECVQDMDHENMFWYRQDPGLGLRLIYFSYDVKMKEKGDIPEGYSVSREKKERFSLILESASTNQTSMYLCASRLRGQGEATEAFFGQGTRLTVV.

This clone is a singleton in its sample. The chain employs TRBV7-2 and TRBJ2-7; no clear D gene. V dropped 2 bases and J dropped 2 bases, with 10 bases sitting between them. This CDR3 comprises 14 residues. Germline lookup yields CDR1 SGHTA and CDR2 FQGNSA. CDR3 coding DNA: TGTGCCAGCAGCTTAAATGGGCAGGCCTACGAGCAGTACTTC. It encodes CASSLNGQAYEQYF.

This chain joins TRBV11-2 and TRBJ1-2; D gene ambiguous. The CDR3 covers 13 residues. Trimming took off 5 bases at V and 1 base at J, with 8 bases between the two ends. The germline CDR1 and CDR2 sequences are SGHAT and FQNNGV. The CDR3: CASSPVDNYGYTF. DNA of the CDR3: TGTGCCAGCAGCCCAGTCGATAACTATGGCTACACCTTC.

V and J are TRBV6-5 and TRBJ2-7, with D maybe TRBD2 (5 bases). The V end was cut by 2 bases, the J end by 0 bases, with 14 bases between. The germline CDR1 and CDR2 sequences are MNHEY and SVGAGI. This CDR3 spans 16 amino acids. DNA for the CDR3: TGTGCCAGCAGTTACCCCGGCTTAGGGAGCTCCTACGAGCAGTACTTC. Protein product: CASSYPGLGSSYEQYF.

The rearrangement joins TRBV27 to TRBJ1-4, with D unresolved. CDR3 length equals 15 residues. Germline V CDR1 and CDR2: MNHEY, SMNVEV (reference sequence). V lost 5 bases to trimming and J lost 5 bases, with 15 bases between them. The CDR3 bases are TGTGCCAGCAGTCCTAACTATGGAGTCAATGAAAAACTGTTTTTT. This encodes CASSPNYGVNEKLFF.

CDR3 DNA: TGTGCCAGCAGCTTAGCTAGCGGGAGGGAAAGGAATGAGCAGTTCTTC. It codes for CASSLASGRERNEQFF. The chain employs TRBV11-2 and TRBJ2-1, with TRBD2 matching over 12 bases. The ends lost 1 base at V and 7 bases at J; junction bases unmatched: 5. Germline CDR1 SGHAT, CDR2 FQNNGV. The CDR3 sequence is 16 residues long.

This clone has only one observation. This chain connects TRBV6-1 to TRBJ2-7; D not certain. The V gene's germline CDR1 is MNHNS and CDR2 SASEGT. V was shortened by 1 base and J by 0 bases, with 10 bases between the two germline ends. This CDR3 comprises 15 residues. The CDR3 sequence is CASSEDSRSSYEQYF. The CDR3 DNA sequence: TGTGCCAGCAGTGAAGACTCCCGGAGCTCCTACGAGCAGTACTTC.

The rearrangement uses TRBV2 and TRBJ1-1; D gene ambiguous. The CDR3 runs to 11 residues. Trimming removed 1 base from V and 8 bases from J, with 5 bases in between. CDR1 and CDR2 (germline): SNHLY, FYNNEI. CDR3 in DNA: TGTGCCAGCAGTGAAGAGGAAGAAGCTTTCTTT. Encoded protein: CASSEEEEAFF.

The chain has TRBV28 and TRBJ1-4; a weak D match, TRBD1 (5 bases). V gave up 6 bases and J gave up 0 bases, with 14 bases separating them. The germline gives CDR1 MDHEN, CDR2 SYDVKM. The CDR3 has 16 residues. CDR3: CASRPGHRATNEKLFF. The CDR3 nucleotides are TGTGCCAGCAGGCCAGGACACCGAGCAACTAATGAAAAACTGTTTTTT. Based on the CDR3 plus reference TRBV28 and TRBJ1-4, the full variable domain is DVKVTQSSRYLVKRTGEKVFLECVQDMDHENMFWYRQDPGLGLRLIYFSYDVKMKEKGDIPEGYSVSREKKERFSLILESASTNQTSMYLCASRPGHRATNEKLFFGSGTQLSVL.

V gene TRBV29-1 combines with J gene TRBJ2-7; 7 positions match TRBD1. Looked up from germline, CDR1 is SQVTM and CDR2 is ANQGSEA. The CDR3 sequence is 10 residues long. The trim removed 7 bases at V and 5 bases at J, leaving 2 bases unmatched. The CDR3 coding sequence is TGCAGCGCCCAGGGGGACGAGCAGTACTTC. Its protein product is CSAQGDEQYF.

The genes are TRBV6-1 and TRBJ2-1; 8 bases are a match to TRBD2. The germline gives CDR1 MNHNS, CDR2 SASEGT. Germline trimming cut 1 base from V and 3 bases from J; bases unmatched to any gene: 11. This CDR3 is built from 18 residues. The CDR3 loop reads CASSEGGWPSGFYNEQFF. The DNA of the CDR3 is TGTGCCAGCAGTGAAGGGGGGTGGCCTAGCGGGTTCTACAATGAGCAGTTCTTC.

V is TRBV27 and J is TRBJ2-3; 11 bases line up with TRBD1. J gave up 5 bases and V 2 bases, and 9 bases lay outside the gene matches. The CDR3 is 17 residues long. Looked up from germline, CDR1 is MNHEY and CDR2 is SMNVEV (reference sequence). This chain's CDR3 is CASSLPRTGGVRDTQYF. DNA of the CDR3: TGTGCCAGCAGTTTACCACGGACAGGGGGCGTGAGAGATACGCAGTATTTT.